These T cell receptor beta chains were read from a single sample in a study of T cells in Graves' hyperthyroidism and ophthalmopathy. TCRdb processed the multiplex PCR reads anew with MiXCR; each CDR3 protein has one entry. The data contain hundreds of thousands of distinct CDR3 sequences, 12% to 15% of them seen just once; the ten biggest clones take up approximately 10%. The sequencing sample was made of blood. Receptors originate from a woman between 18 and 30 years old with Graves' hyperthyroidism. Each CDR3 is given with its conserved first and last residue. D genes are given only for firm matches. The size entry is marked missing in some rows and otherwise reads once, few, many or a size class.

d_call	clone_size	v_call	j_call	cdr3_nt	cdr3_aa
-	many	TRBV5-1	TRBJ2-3	TGCGCCAGCAGCACTTACCCCACAGATACGCAGTATTTT	CASSTYPTDTQYF
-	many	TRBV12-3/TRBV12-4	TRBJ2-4	TGTGCCAGCAGTTTAGCTGGGGGAGGAGACATTCAGTACTTC	CASSLAGGGDIQYF
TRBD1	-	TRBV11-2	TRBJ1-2	TGTGCCAGCAGCCCCCGGACAGGGGATGTTTATGGCTACACCTTC	CASSPRTGDVYGYTF
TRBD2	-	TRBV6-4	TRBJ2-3	TGTGCCAGCAGTCCCCGAGGACTAGCGGGAGTTTCAGATACGCAGTATTTT	CASSPRGLAGVSDTQYF
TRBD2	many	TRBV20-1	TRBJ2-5	TGCAGCGCCTACCCTAGCGGGAGAGGGGAGACCCAGTACTTC	CSAYPSGRGETQYF
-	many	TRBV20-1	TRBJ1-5	TGCAGTGCTCAGGGATTCAATCAGCCCCAGCATTTT	CSAQGFNQPQHF
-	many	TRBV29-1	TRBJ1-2	TGCAGCGTCGAAGGGGAGGCCTTCTATGGCTACACCTTC	CSVEGEAFYGYTF
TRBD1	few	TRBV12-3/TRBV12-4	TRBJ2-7	TGTGCCAGCAGTTTTGACAGGGGGATTGGCGAGCAGTACTTC	CASSFDRGIGEQYF
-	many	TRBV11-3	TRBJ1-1	TGTGCCACCAGGGAGCACGAGATGAACACTGAAGCTTTCTTT	CATREHEMNTEAFF
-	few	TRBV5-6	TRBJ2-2	TGTGCCAGCAGTTATGACTCGCTAAGCACCGGGGAGCTGTTTTTT	CASSYDSLSTGELFF
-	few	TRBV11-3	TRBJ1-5	TGTGCCAGCAGCTTAGATGGGAACGGCTGGGGTGGCAATCAGCCCCAGCATTTT	CASSLDGNGWGGNQPQHF
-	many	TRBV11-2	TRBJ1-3	TGTGCCAGCAGCTTAGGTCCCCCAGGGACTGGAAACACCATATATTTT	CASSLGPPGTGNTIYF
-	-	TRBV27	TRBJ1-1	TGTGCCAGCAGTTTATCGGGGGGACTAAGGGGCACTGAAGCTTTCTTT	CASSLSGGLRGTEAFF
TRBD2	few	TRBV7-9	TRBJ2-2	TGTGCCAGCAGCTTAGGGACCGGGACTAGCGGGACGGAAACCGGGGAGCTGTTTTTT	CASSLGTGTSGTETGELFF
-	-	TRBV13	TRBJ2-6	TGTGCCAGCATGAGGGGAGTAGGCTCTGGGGCCAACGTCCTGACTTTC	CASMRGVGSGANVLTF
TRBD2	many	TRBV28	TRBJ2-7	TGTTCTAGCGGGAGAGGAAGGGGGGAGCAGTACTTC	CSSGRGRGEQYF
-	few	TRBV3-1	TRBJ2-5	TGTGCCAGCAGCCAAGATCAGGGGCAGATTGACCAAGAGACCCAGTACTTC	CASSQDQGQIDQETQYF
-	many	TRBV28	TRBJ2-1	TGTGCCAGCCCCCCCGCGATAACAGACTACTACAATGAGCAGTTCTTC	CASPPAITDYYNEQFF
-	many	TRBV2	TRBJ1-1	TGTGCCAGCAGTGCAGAACAGGGTGTGAACACTGAAGCTTTCTTT	CASSAEQGVNTEAFF
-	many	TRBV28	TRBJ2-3	TGTGCCAGCAGTGACACAGATACGCAGTATTTT	CASSDTDTQYF
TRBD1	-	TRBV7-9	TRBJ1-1	TGTGGCAGCAGCGCGGACAGGGGAGGGGTGAACACTGAAGCTTTCTTT	CGSSADRGGVNTEAFF
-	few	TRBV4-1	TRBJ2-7	TGCGCCAGCAGCCAAGCTTCTAGGGGCGAGCAGTACTTC	CASSQASRGEQYF
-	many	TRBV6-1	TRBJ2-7	TGTGCCAGCAGTATAGCCGGGGCCTCCAACGAGCAGTACTTC	CASSIAGASNEQYF
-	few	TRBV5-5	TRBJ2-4	TGTGCCAGCAGCTTGAGGGGGGGGATCCTAGCCAAAAACATTCAGTACTTC	CASSLRGGILAKNIQYF
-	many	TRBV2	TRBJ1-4	TGTGCCAGCTGTCGACAACTAAGTGAAAAACTGTTTTTT	CASCRQLSEKLFF
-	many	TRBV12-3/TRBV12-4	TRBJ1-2	TGTGCCAGCAGTTCTGGGGGCCACTATGGCTACACCTTC	CASSSGGHYGYTF
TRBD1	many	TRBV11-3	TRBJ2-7	TGTGCCAGCAGCTTAGCCGGGACAGGGGCGACCTACGAGCAGTACTTC	CASSLAGTGATYEQYF
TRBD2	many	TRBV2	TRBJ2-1	TGTGCCAGCAGTGAAAGGTTGGGGGAGGGCAATGAGCAGTTCTTC	CASSERLGEGNEQFF
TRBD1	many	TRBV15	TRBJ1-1	TGTGCCACCAGCAGAGATCGGAGACAGGGGAAAAACACTGAAGCTTTCTTT	CATSRDRRQGKNTEAFF
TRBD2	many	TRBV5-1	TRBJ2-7	TGCGCCAGCGCATCGGCCATTAGCGGGAGAGCCTACGAGCAGTACTTC	CASASAISGRAYEQYF
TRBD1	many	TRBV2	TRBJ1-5	TGTGCCAGCAGCGGCGTTACAGGGGGGAGGCAGCCCCAGCATTTT	CASSGVTGGRQPQHF
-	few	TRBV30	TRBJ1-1	TGTGCCTGGAGTGTACTAGGGGAGATGAACACTGAAGCTTTCTTT	CAWSVLGEMNTEAFF
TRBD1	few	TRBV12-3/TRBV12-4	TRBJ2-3	TGTGCCAGCAGTTTTCGTGCCGGGACAGGCGACACAGATACGCAGTATTTT	CASSFRAGTGDTDTQYF
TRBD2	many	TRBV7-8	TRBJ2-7	TGTGCCAGCAGCTCGTGGGGGCTAGCGGGCCACGAGCAGTACTTC	CASSSWGLAGHEQYF
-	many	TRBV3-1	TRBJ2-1	TGTGCCAGCAGCCAAGGGGACTTGTACAATGAGCAGTTCTTC	CASSQGDLYNEQFF
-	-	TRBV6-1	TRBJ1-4	TGTGCCACCTCGCGTTCTGAGCCGAATGAAAAACTGTTTTTT	CATSRSEPNEKLFF
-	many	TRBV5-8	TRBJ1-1	TGTGCCAGCAGCTTGGATCAGGGCTTGGCGAACACTGAAGCTTTCTTT	CASSLDQGLANTEAFF
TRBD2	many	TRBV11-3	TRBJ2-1	TGTGCCAGCAGCATCGGACTAGCGGGAGACAATGAGCAGTTCTTC	CASSIGLAGDNEQFF
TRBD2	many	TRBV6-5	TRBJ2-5	TGTGCCAGCAGTTACAAGACTAGCGGGAGTCAAGAGACCCAGTACTTC	CASSYKTSGSQETQYF
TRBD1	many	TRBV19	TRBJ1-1	TGTGCCAGTAGTGCGACAGGGATCCCTGAAGCTTTCTTT	CASSATGIPEAFF
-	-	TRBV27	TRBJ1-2	TGTGCCAACGCCTCGGACAGTGAGAACTATGGCTACACCTTC	CANASDSENYGYTF
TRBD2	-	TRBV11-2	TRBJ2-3	TGTGCCAGCAGCTCCCAGCGGGAGGGACCAGATACGCAGTATTTT	CASSSQREGPDTQYF
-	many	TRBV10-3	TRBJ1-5	TGTGCCATCAGCCGGGACCTCAATCAGCCCCAGCATTTT	CAISRDLNQPQHF
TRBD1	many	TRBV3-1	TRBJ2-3	TGTGCCACCCGGGACAGGGGGACCCCTGAGCAGTATTTT	CATRDRGTPEQYF
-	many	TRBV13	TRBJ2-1	TGTGCCAGCGGTCGCTCTTATGAGCGGAACTCCTACAATGAGCAGTTCTTC	CASGRSYERNSYNEQFF
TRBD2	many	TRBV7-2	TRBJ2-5	TGTGCCAGCAGCAACCGAGGGACTAGCGGGAGGTCAGGGGGGACCCAGTACTTC	CASSNRGTSGRSGGTQYF
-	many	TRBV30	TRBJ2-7	TGTGCCTGGAGGAGAAGGGGTTCCTACGAGCAGTACTTC	CAWRRRGSYEQYF
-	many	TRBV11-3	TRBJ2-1	TGTGCCAGCAGCTGGTCGGCGGGCAATACGTACAATGAGCAGTTCTTC	CASSWSAGNTYNEQFF
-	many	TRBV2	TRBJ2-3	TGTGCCAGCCGTCGTCGGGAGAGCACAGATACGCAGTATTTT	CASRRRESTDTQYF
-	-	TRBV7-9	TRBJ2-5	TGTGCCAGCAGCTCACCCCAGGGGGGCTTAGGAGAGACCCAGTACTTC	CASSSPQGGLGETQYF
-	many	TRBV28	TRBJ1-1	TGTGCCAGCAGTTTATCTGAGATGGGCACTGAAGCTTTCTTT	CASSLSEMGTEAFF
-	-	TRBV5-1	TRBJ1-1	TGCGCCAGCAGCTTGGGATTTTCTACTAACACTGAAGCTTTCTTT	CASSLGFSTNTEAFF